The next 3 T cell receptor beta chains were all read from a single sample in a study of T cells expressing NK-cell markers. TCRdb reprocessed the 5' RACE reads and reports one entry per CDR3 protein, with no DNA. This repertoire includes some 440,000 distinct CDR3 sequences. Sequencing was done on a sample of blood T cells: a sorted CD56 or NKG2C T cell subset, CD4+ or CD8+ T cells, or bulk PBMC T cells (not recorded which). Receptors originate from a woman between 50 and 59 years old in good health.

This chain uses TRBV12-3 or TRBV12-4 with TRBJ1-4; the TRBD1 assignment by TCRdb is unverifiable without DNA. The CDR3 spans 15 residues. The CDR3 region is CASSSARGFNEKLFF.

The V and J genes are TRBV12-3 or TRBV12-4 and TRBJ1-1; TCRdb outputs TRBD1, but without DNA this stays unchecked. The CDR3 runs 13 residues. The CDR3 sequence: CASSYRGDTEAFF.

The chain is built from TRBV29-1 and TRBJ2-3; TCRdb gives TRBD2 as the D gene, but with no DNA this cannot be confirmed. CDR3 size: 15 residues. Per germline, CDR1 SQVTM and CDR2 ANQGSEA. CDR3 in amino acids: CSVEGFVRVGDTQYF.